This TCR beta chain derives from a study of blood T cell repertoires in COVID-19. Assay: immunoSEQ multiplex PCR; the TCRdb copy retains only in-frame clones and omits some. The sample records fewer than 300,000 clones, roughly nine tenths being singletons. The trim removed 5 bases at V and 8 bases at J, leaving 16 bases unmatched. Germline CDR1 and CDR2: SGHTS and YDEGEE. The CDR3 contains 16 residues. The TCR sequence derives from a woman aged 30 to 39 with COVID-19, enrolled during active disease. The chain carries TRBV5-8 and TRBJ1-3; 7 positions agree with TRBD1. Specimen: peripheral blood. The CDR3 region is CASSLYPWDRGYTIYF. The CDR3 DNA follows: TGTGCCAGCAGTCTCTACCCCTGGGACAGAGGATACACCATATATTTT.